This T cell receptor beta chain was recovered during a study of blood T cells in healthy people across ages. No fewer than 5.5 micrograms of total RNA were isolated from every sample. A second PCR of 7 to 11 cycles used a sample-barcoded 5' primer and a J-beta primer mix. Using its own MiXCR run on the 5' RACE reads, TCRdb lists one record per CDR3 protein. The data contain about 1.7 million distinct CDR3 sequences, roughly 27% of them singletons. This clonotype was seen a single time. The germline CDR1 and CDR2 sequences are GTSNPN and SVGIG (reference sequence). The junction had 19 bases not matched to a gene; V was cut back by 0 bases and J by 7 bases. The CDR3 consists of 21 residues.

Sequenced: blood. The chain is built from TRBV30 and TRBJ2-1; TRBD2 matches 15 bases. This sequence originates from a young woman in good health. CDR3 nucleotide sequence: TGTGCCTGGAGTGTAGGGATGGTTGGGGGACTAGCGGGAGGTCGGATAAATGAGCAGTTCTTC. Its protein is CAWSVGMVGGLAGGRINEQFF. Full variable domain (rest looked up from reference TRBV30 and TRBJ2-1): SQTIHQWPATLVQPVGSPLSLECTVEGTSNPNLYWYRQAAGRGLQLLFYSVGIGQISSEVPQNLSASRPQDRQFILSSKKLLLSDSGFYLCAWSVGMVGGLAGGRINEQFFGPGTRLTVL.